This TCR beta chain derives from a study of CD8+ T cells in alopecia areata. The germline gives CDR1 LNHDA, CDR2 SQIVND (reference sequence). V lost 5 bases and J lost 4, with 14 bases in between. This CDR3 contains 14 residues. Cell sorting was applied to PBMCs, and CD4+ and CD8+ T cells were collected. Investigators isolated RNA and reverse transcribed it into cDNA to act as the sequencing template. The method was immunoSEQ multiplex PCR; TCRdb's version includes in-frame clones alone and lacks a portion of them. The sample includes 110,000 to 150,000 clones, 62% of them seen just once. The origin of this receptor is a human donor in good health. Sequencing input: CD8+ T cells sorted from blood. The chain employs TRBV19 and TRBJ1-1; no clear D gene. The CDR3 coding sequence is TGTGCCAGTAGTGCCCAGGCTCGGGGCACTGAAGCTTTCTTT. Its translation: CASSAQARGTEAFF.